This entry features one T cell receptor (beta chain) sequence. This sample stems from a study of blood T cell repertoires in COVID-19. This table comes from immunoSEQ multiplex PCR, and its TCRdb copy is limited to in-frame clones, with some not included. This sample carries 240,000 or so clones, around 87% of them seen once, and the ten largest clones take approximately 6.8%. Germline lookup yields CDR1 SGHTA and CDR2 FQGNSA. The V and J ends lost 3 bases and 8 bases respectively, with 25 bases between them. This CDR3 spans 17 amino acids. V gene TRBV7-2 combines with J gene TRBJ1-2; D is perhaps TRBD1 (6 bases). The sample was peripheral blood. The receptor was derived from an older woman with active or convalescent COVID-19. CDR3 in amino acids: CASSFRTAPIWVRGYTF. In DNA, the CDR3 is TGTGCCAGCAGCTTCAGGACAGCACCCATTTGGGTTAGGGGCTACACCTTC.